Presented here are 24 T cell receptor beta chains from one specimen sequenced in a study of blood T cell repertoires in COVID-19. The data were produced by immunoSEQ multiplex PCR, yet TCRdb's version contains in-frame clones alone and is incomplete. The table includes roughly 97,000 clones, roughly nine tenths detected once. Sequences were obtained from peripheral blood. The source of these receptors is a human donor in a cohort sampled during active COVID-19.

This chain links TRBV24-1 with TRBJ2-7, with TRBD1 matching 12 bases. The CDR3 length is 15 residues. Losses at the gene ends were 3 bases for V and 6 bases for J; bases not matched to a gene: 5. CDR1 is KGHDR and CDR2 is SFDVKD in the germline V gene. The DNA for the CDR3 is TGTGCCACCAGTGATCCCGGGACAGGGGGCTTCGAGCAGTACTTC. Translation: CATSDPGTGGFEQYF.

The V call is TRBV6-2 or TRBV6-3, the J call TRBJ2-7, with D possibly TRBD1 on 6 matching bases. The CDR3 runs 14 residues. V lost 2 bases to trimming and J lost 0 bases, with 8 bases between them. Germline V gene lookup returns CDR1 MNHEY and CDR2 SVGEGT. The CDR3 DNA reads TGTGCCAGCAGTTACGGACAGCTCTCCTACGAGCAGTACTTC. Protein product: CASSYGQLSYEQYF.

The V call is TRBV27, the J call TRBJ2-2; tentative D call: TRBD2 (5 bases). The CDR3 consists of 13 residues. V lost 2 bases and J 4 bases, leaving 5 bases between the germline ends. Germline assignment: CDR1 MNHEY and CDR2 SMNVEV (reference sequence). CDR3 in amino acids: CASSLTSTGELFF. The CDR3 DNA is TGTGCCAGCAGTTTAACTAGCACCGGGGAGCTGTTTTTT.

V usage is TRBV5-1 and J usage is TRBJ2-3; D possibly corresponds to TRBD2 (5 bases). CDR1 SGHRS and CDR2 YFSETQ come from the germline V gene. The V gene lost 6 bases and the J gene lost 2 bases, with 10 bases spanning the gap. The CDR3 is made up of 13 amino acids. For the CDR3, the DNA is TGCGCCAGCAAGTTAGCGTTCACAGATACGCAGTATTTT. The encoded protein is CASKLAFTDTQYF.

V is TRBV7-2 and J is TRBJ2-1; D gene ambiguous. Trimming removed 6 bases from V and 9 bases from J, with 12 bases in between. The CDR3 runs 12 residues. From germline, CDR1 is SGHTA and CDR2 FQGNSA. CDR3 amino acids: CASSSLAPEQFF. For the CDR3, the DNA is TGTGCCAGCAGTTCACTCGCGCCTGAGCAGTTCTTC.

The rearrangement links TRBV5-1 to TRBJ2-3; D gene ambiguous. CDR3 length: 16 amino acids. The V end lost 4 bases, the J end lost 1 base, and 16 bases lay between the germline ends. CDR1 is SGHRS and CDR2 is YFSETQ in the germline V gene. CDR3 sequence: CASSPDGPTRTDTQYF. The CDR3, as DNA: TGCGCCAGCAGCCCAGATGGGCCTACCCGCACAGATACGCAGTATTTT.

This CDR3 reads CASSATQGGQPQHF. In nucleotides, the CDR3 is TGTGCCAGCTCAGCGACACAGGGTGGTCAGCCCCAGCATTTT. V usage is TRBV18 and J usage is TRBJ1-5; possible D gene TRBD1, 6 bases. CDR3 size: 14 residues. The ends were cut back, 5 bases at V and 6 bases at J, with 14 bases in the middle. The germline V gene has CDR1 KGHSH and CDR2 LQKENI.

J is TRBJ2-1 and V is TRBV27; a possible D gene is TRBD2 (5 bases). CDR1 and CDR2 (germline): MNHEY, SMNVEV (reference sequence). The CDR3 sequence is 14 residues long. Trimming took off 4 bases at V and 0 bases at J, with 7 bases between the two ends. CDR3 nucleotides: TGTGCCAGCAGTTCGGGAAGCTCCTACAATGAGCAGTTCTTC. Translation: CASSSGSSYNEQFF.

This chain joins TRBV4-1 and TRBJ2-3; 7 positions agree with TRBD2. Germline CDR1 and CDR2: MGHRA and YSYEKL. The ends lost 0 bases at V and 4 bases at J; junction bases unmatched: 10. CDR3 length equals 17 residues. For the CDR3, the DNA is TGCGCCAGCAGCCAAGAGGGCTCCGGGACTATGTCAGATACGCAGTATTTT. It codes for CASSQEGSGTMSDTQYF.

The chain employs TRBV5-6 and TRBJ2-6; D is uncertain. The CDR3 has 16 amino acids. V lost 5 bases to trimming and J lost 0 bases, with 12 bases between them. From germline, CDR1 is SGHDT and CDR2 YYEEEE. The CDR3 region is CASSPRFNSGANVLTF. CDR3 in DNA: TGTGCCAGCAGTCCGAGATTTAACTCTGGGGCCAACGTCCTGACTTTC.

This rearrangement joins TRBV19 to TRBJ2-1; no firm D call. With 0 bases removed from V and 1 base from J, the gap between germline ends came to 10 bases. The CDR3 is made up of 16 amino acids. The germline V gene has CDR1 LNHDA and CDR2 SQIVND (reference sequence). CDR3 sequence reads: CASSIDIRRSYNEQFF. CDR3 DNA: TGTGCCAGTAGTATAGATATCCGCAGATCCTACAATGAGCAGTTCTTC. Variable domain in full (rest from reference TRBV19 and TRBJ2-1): DGGITQSPKYLFRKEGQNVTLSCEQNLNHDAMYWYRQDPGQGLRLIYYSQIVNDFQKGDIAEGYSVSREKKESFPLTVTSAQKNPTAFYLCASSIDIRRSYNEQFFGPGTRLTVL.

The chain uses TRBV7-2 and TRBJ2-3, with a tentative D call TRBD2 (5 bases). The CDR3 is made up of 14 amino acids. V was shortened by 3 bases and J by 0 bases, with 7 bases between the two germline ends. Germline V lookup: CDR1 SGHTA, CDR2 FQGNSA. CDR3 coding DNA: TGTGCCAGCAGCTTTTGGACTAGCACAGATACGCAGTATTTT. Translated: CASSFWTSTDTQYF. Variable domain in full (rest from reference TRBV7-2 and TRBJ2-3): GAGVSQSPSNKVTEKGKDVELRCDPISGHTALYWYRQSLGQGLEFLIYFQGNSAPDKSGLPSDRFSAERTGGSVSTLTIQRTQQEDSAVYLCASSFWTSTDTQYFGPGTRLTVL.

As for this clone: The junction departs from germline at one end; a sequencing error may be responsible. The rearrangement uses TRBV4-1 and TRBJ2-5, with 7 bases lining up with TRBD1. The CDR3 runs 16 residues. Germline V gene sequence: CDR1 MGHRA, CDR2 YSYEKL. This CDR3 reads CASSQTGTERQGTQYF. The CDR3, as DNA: TGCGCCAGCAGCCAAACCGGGACAGAGAGACAAGGGACCCAGTACTTC.

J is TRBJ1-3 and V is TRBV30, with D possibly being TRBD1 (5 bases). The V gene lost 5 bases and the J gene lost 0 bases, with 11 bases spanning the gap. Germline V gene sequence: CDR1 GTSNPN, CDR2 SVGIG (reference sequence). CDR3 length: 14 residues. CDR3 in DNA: TGTGCCTGGGACAGCCTCTTCTCTGGAAACACCATATATTTT. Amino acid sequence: CAWDSLFSGNTIYF.

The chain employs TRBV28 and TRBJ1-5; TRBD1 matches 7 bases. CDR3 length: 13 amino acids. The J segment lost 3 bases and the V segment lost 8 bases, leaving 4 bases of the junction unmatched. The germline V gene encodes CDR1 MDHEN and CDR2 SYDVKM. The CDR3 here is CASWDRNNQPQHF. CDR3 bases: TGTGCCAGCTGGGACAGAAACAATCAGCCCCAGCATTTT.

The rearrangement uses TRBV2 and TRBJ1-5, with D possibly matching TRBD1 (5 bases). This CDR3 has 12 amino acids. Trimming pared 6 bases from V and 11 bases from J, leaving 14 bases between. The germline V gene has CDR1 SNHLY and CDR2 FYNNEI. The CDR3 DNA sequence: TGTGCCAGCAGGGATCAGGGTGCTGCCCAGCATTTT. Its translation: CASRDQGAAQHF.

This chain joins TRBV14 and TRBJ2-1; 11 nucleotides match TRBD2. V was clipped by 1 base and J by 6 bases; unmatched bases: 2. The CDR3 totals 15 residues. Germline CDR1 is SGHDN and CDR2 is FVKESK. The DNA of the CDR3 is TGTGCCAGCAGCCAAGTAGCGGGGGGGCTCAATGAGCAGTTCTTC. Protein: CASSQVAGGLNEQFF.

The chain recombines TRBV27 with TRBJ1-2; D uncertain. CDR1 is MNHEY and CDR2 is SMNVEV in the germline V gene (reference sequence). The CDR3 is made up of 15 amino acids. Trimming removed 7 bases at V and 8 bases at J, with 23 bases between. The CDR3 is CASKLRPGSLPGYTF. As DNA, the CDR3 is TGTGCCAGCAAGTTGCGCCCCGGTTCTCTCCCAGGCTACACCTTC.

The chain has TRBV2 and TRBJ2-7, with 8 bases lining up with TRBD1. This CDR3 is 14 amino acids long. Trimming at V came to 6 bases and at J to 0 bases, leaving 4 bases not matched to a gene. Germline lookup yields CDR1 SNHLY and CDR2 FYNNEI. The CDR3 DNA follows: TGTGCCAGCAGGTACAGGGGGGTCTCCTACGAGCAGTACTTC. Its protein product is CASRYRGVSYEQYF.

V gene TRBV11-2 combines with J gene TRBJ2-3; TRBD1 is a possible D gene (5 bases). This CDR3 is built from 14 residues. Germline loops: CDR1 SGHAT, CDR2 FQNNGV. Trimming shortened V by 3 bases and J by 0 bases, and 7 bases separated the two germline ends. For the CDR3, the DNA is TGTGCCAGCAGCTTTGACAGTAGCACAGATACGCAGTATTTT. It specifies CASSFDSSTDTQYF.

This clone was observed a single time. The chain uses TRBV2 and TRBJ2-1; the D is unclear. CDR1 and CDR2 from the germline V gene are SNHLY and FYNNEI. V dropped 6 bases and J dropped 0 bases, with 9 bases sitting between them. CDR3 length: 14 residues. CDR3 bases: TGTGCCAGCAGAAAGGAGAGCTCCTACAATGAGCAGTTCTTC. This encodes CASRKESSYNEQFF.

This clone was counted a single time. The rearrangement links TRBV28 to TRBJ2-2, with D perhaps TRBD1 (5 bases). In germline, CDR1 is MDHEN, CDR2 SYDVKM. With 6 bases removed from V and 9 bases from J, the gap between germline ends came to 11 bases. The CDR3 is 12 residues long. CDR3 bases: TGTGCCAGCAGAAGGGGCAGTCGGGAGCTGTTTTTT. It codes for CASRRGSRELFF.

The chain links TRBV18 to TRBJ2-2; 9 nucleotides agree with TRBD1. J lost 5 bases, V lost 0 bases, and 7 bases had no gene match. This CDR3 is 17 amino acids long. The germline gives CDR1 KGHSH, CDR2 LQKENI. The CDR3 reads CASSPPFGQGLTGELFF. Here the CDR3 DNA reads TGTGCCAGCTCACCACCCTTTGGACAGGGGTTAACCGGGGAGCTGTTTTTT.

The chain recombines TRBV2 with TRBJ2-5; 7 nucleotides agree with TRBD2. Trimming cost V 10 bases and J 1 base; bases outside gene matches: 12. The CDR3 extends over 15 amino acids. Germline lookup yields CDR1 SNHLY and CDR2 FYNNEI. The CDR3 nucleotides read TGTGCCACACTTTGGGGGACGGGGGGCCAAGAGACCCAGTACTTC. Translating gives CATLWGTGGQETQYF. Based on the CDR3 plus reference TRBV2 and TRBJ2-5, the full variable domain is EPEVTQTPSHQVTQMGQEVILRCVPISNHLYFYWYRQILGQKVEFLVSFYNNEISEKSEIFDDQFSVERPDGSNFTLKIRSTKLEDSAMYFCATLWGTGGQETQYFGPGTRLLVL.